What follows describes a single TCR beta chain. Its specificity is unknown. Every isolated RNA sample was fully reverse transcribed, so sequencing captured expressed TCRB transcripts. The method was immunoSEQ multiplex PCR; TCRdb's version includes in-frame clones alone and lacks a portion of them. The sample records about 260,000 clones, about a fifth being singletons. The entry originates in a study of beta chain features in type 1 diabetes. General study results and limits: Over-representation of high TCR-expressing cells was a possible consequence of cDNA sequencing. HLA effects on TCRB rearrangement stayed unresolved here. The study found that naive, central memory and Treg TCRB repertoires appeared more similar in patients than in healthy donors. Type 1 diabetes patients had moderately but significantly shorter TCRB CDR3s in all four CD4+ subsets. For type 1 diabetes patients, VDJ junctions showed fewer insertions and more deletions.

The CDR3 has 15 amino acids. Germline V gives CDR1 SGDLS, CDR2 YYNGEE. V was shortened by 4 bases and J by 2 bases, with 14 bases between the two germline ends. The sample comprised naive CD4+ T cells from blood. The origin of this receptor is a middle-aged woman with type 1 diabetes. This sequence joins TRBV9 and TRBJ2-3, with D perhaps TRBD1 (5 bases). The CDR3 region has the DNA TGTGCCAGCAGCTCCTCAGGGCGAAACACAGATACGCAGTATTTT. It specifies CASSSSGRNTDTQYF.